These 16 T cell receptor beta chains share one sample of origin, sequenced in a study of cytomegalovirus exposure and HLA in healthy donors. The study ran its PCR with 60 Vbeta and 13 Jbeta primers. This table comes from immunoSEQ multiplex PCR, and its TCRdb copy is limited to in-frame clones, with some not included. Found here are tens of thousands of clones, around 80% of them singletons; the top ten hold about an eighth. Sequencing was carried out using PBMCs. These receptors all stem from a male donor in good health and CMV-seropositive.

This sequence joins TRBV6-1 and TRBJ2-2, with a weak D call TRBD1 (5 bases). Germline V CDR1 and CDR2: MNHNS, SASEGT. The CDR3 runs 15 residues. Deletions cut 3 bases from V and 0 bases from J, with 8 bases between. As DNA, the CDR3 is TGTGCCAGCAGTGATAGGGGTACGAACACCGGGGAGCTGTTTTTT. Encoded protein: CASSDRGTNTGELFF.

The chain joins TRBV27 to TRBJ1-6; perhaps TRBD1 as D (6 bases). The germline V and J ends were trimmed by 6 bases and 7 bases, with 16 bases remaining between them. The germline gives CDR1 MNHEY, CDR2 SMNVEV (reference sequence). CDR3 size: 15 residues. The CDR3 reads CASSLDRLGNSPLHF. The CDR3 region has the DNA TGTGCCAGCAGCCTCGACAGGTTGGGGAATTCACCCCTCCACTTT.

Of note for this clone: Other DNA sequences within the sample encode an identical CDR3. The chain uses TRBV5-8 and TRBJ2-3; 12 bases map to TRBD2. J gave up 3 bases and V 0 bases, and 2 bases lay outside the gene matches. The CDR3 extends over 16 amino acids. CDR1 and CDR2 from the germline V gene are SGHTS and YDEGEE. The CDR3 reads CASSLATSGRTDTQYF. As DNA, the CDR3 is TGTGCCAGCAGCTTGGCTACTAGCGGGAGGACAGATACGCAGTATTTT.

This chain links TRBV27 with TRBJ2-2, with D perhaps matching TRBD1 (6 bases). Deletions cut 8 bases from V and 1 base from J, with 14 bases between. Germline V CDR1 and CDR2: MNHEY, SMNVEV (reference sequence). The CDR3 covers 15 residues. The CDR3 DNA reads TGTGCCAGCTTATCCGGGACACTGAACACCGGGGAGCTGTTTTTT. Its translation is CASLSGTLNTGELFF.

The rearrangement links TRBV5-5 to TRBJ1-1, with TRBD1 as a possible D gene (6 bases). Germline CDR1 SGHKS, CDR2 YYEKEE (reference sequence). V gave up 2 bases and J gave up 5 bases, with 10 bases separating them. The CDR3 consists of 13 residues. CDR3 nucleotide sequence: TGTGCCAGCAGCTTTACAGGGAGAACTGAAGCTTTCTTT. This sequence encodes CASSFTGRTEAFF.

This sequence joins TRBV5-1 and TRBJ2-1, with 11 nucleotides matching TRBD2. The V and J ends lost 1 base and 4 bases, in that order; junction bases with no gene match: 1. CDR3 length equals 15 residues. Per germline, CDR1 SGHRS and CDR2 YFSETQ. The CDR3 reads CASSLRLAGYNEQFF. CDR3 bases: TGCGCCAGCAGCTTGAGACTAGCGGGATACAATGAGCAGTTCTTC.

This chain connects TRBV28 to TRBJ1-6; D ambiguous. Trimming removed 2 bases from V and 9 bases from J, with 14 bases in between. The CDR3 is 15 amino acids. Germline V gene sequence: CDR1 MDHEN, CDR2 SYDVKM. In nucleotides, the CDR3 is TGTGCCAGCAGTTTACCTGGACTTCGGACTTCACCCCTCCACTTT. Translating gives CASSLPGLRTSPLHF.

The chain uses TRBV10-1 and TRBJ2-2, with 8 bases identical to TRBD1. The ends lost 3 bases at V and 7 bases at J; junction bases unmatched: 7. CDR1 WNHNN and CDR2 SYGVQD come from the germline V gene (reference sequence). The CDR3 runs 15 residues. Here the CDR3 reads CASSDSRGRIGELFF. As DNA, the CDR3 is TGCGCCAGCAGTGATTCCAGGGGGCGGATCGGGGAGCTGTTTTTT.

Comment on this clone: At one end the junction does not follow the germline gene, possibly because of a read error. The CDR3, as DNA: TGTGCCAGCAACGGGTCTGGGTATTTT. Translation: CASNGSGYF. The chain couples TRBV6-7 to TRBJ1-5; D call uncertain. TRBV6-7 is known as an ORF, though its function is uncertain. This CDR3 contains 9 residues.

V and J are TRBV6-5 and TRBJ2-1; the D gene is possibly TRBD1 (6 bases). V was clipped by 5 bases and J by 2 bases, with 7 bases between them. The CDR3 runs 13 residues. Germline CDR1 MNHEY, CDR2 SVGAGI. In DNA, the CDR3 is TGTGCCAGCAGTAGGACAGCCTACAATGAGCAGTTCTTC. Amino acid sequence: CASSRTAYNEQFF.

The chain couples TRBV7-9 to TRBJ2-1, with D tentatively TRBD1 (5 bases). V lost 5 bases, J lost 8 bases, and 25 bases lay in between. The CDR3 covers 17 residues. CDR1 is SEHNR, CDR2 FQNEAQ, per germline (reference sequence). The CDR3 region has the DNA TGTGCCAGCAGCCCCTCCCAAGGCTTGGGGCTTGGCGATGAGCAGTTCTTC. Protein: CASSPSQGLGLGDEQFF.

For the CDR3, the DNA is TGTGCCAGCAGTTTACCAAATAGTTACTACGAGCAGTACGTC. It is translated as CASSLPNSYYEQYV. The chain employs TRBV28 and TRBJ2-7; D not certain. Germline CDR1 is MDHEN and CDR2 is SYDVKM. Trimming removed 2 bases at V and 3 bases at J, with 11 bases between. The CDR3 has 14 amino acids.

The chain carries TRBV27 and TRBJ2-4; 7 positions agree with TRBD1. The CDR3 is made up of 14 amino acids. J lost 6 bases, V lost 5 bases, and 7 bases had no gene match. From germline, CDR1 is MNHEY and CDR2 SMNVEV (reference sequence). Here the CDR3 reads CASSPQGLGNIQYF. Here the CDR3 DNA reads TGTGCCAGCAGTCCACAGGGGCTAGGAAACATTCAGTACTTC.

This chain uses TRBV7-8 with TRBJ2-3; tentatively, D is TRBD1 (6 bases). V lost 6 bases and J 0 bases, leaving 13 bases between the germline ends. The germline gives CDR1 SGHVS, CDR2 FQNEAQ. The CDR3 is 15 residues long. Written as DNA, the CDR3 is TGTGCCAGCAGTCCGAGGGGGTACAGCACAGATACGCAGTATTTT. It encodes CASSPRGYSTDTQYF.

The V gene is TRBV2, the J gene TRBJ2-5, with 7 bases identical to TRBD2. Germline V lookup: CDR1 SNHLY, CDR2 FYNNEI. V shed 6 bases and J 1 base; nucleotides not matched to a gene: 17. The CDR3 covers 18 residues. The CDR3 spells CASSWTVQRTRAQETQYF. CDR3 nucleotide sequence: TGTGCCAGCAGCTGGACCGTTCAGAGGACTAGGGCCCAAGAGACCCAGTACTTC.

The chain joins TRBV7-9 to TRBJ1-1, with D possibly TRBD1 on 5 matching bases. V lost 7 bases to trimming and J lost 3 bases, with 18 bases between them. This CDR3 contains 15 residues. CDR1 is SEHNR, CDR2 FQNEAQ, per germline (reference sequence). The CDR3 nucleotides read TGTGCCAGCATCCCCGAGGCGGGGCGCGACACTGAAGCTTTCTTT. It specifies CASIPEAGRDTEAFF.